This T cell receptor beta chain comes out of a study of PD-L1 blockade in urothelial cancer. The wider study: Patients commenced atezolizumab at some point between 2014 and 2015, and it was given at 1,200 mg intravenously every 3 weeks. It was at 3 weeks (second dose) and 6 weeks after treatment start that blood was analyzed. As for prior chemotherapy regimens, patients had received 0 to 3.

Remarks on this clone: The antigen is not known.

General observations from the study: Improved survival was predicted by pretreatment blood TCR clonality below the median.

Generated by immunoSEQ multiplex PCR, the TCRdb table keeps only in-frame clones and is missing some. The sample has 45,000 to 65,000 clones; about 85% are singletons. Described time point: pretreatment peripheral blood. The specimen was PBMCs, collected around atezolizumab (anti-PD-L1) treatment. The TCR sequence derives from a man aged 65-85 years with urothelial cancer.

The CDR3 DNA follows: TGTGCCAGCAGCCTCTACAATGAGCAGTTCTTC. It translates to CASSLYNEQFF. The chain joins TRBV28 to TRBJ2-1; D remains unclear. CDR3 length: 11 residues. Germline-derived CDR1 and CDR2 are MDHEN and SYDVKM. Trimming pared 6 bases from V and 3 bases from J, leaving 3 bases between.